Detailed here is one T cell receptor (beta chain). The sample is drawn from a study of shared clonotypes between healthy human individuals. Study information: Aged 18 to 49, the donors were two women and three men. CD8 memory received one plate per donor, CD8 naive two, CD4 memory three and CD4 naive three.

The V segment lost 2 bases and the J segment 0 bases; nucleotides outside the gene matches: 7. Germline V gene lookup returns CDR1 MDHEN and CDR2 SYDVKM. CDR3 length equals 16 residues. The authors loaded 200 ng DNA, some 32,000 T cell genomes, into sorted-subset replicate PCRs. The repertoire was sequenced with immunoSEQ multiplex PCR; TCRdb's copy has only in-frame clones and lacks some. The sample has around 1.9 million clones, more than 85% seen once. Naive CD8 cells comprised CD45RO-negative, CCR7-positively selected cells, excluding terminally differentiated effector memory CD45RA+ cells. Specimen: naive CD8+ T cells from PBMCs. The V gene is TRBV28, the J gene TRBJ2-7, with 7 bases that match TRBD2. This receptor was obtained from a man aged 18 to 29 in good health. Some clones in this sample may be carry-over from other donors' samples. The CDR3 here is CASSLLALAVSYEQYF. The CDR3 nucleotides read TGTGCCAGCAGTTTACTCGCTCTAGCGGTCTCCTACGAGCAGTACTTC.